Each of the 17 T cell receptor beta chains below was sequenced from the same sample in a study of tumor and adjacent non-tumor tissue in lung cancer. The library came from three nested PCR rounds adapted from ARM-PCR protocols. MiXCR, run by TCRdb on the multiplex PCR reads, gives a single entry per CDR3 protein. In the table there are about 66,000 distinct CDR3 sequences, about three quarters of which are singletons. The template was RNA from unsorted bulk tissue. Source material: lung tumor tissue. These receptors originate from a man aged 55 to 70 with non-small cell lung cancer.

A word on this clonotype: A read error is likely, as this CDR3 ends without the conserved phenylalanine or tryptophan. V is TRBV29-1 and J is TRBJ2-7; 11 bases agree with TRBD2. Germline V lookup: CDR1 SQVTM, CDR2 ANQGSEA. CDR3 length: 16 amino acids. V was clipped by 0 bases and J by 1 base; unmatched bases: 5. The CDR3 is CSVEDRLAGGSYEQYH. CDR3 coding DNA: TGCAGCGTTGAAGATCGTCTAGCGGGAGGTTCCTACGAGCAGTACCAC.

This clonotype showed up just once. The junction departs from the called germline gene at one end, perhaps through a read error. The rearrangement joins TRBV29-1 to TRBJ2-3; the D gene is possibly TRBD2 (6 bases). Per the germline V gene, CDR1 is SQVTM and CDR2 is ANQGSEA. The CDR3 covers 15 residues. CDR3 DNA: TGCAGCGTTGAGTGCGGGGCGACTGGCACAGATACGCTGTATTTT. Its protein product is CSVECGATGTDTLYF.

Remarks on this clonotype: At one end, the junction sequence differs from germline, possibly due to a read error. The chain couples TRBV29-1 to TRBJ1-1; no firm D call. Looked up from germline, CDR1 is SQVTM and CDR2 is ANQGSEA. The CDR3 length is 13 residues. DNA for the CDR3: TGCAGCGTTGGTGAATGGGAGAACAATGAAGCTCTCTTT. This gives the protein CSVGEWENNEALF.

The V gene is TRBV6-6, the J gene TRBJ2-5, with D possibly TRBD1 on 5 matching bases. Trimming took off 4 bases at V and 5 bases at J, with 17 bases between the two ends. This CDR3 contains 15 residues. The germline gives CDR1 MNHNY, CDR2 SVGAGI (reference sequence). The CDR3 protein is CASSWAGHRNETQYF. CDR3 nucleotides: TGTGCCAGCAGTTGGGCCGGACACAGAAACGAGACCCAGTACTTC.

Points on this clonotype: Because the CDR3 is missing its conserved closing phenylalanine or tryptophan, this is likely a read error. The V and J genes are TRBV29-1 and TRBJ2-1; either TRBD1 or TRBD2 may supply D (5 bases each). This CDR3 has 17 residues. The V and J ends lost 1 base and 8 bases respectively, with 24 bases between them. The germline CDR1 and CDR2 sequences are SQVTM and ANQGSEA. In DNA form, the CDR3 reads TGCAGCGTTGAAGGAGAATACCGGGACGGCCTTTCCGATGAGCAGTTCCTC. Its translation: CSVEGEYRDGLSDEQFL.

With respect to this clonotype: The CDR3 carries no conserved terminal phenylalanine or tryptophan, so it likely arises from a read error. The gene calls are TRBV7-9 and TRBJ2-1; D is unclear. The CDR3 spans 12 residues. Looked up from germline, CDR1 is SEHNR and CDR2 is FQNEAQ (reference sequence). CDR3 residues: CASSFGSDEQFL. DNA for the CDR3: TGTGCAAGCAGCTTCGGAAGCGATGAGCAGTTCTTA.

Concerning this clonotype: Relative to the germline gene, one junction end is altered; a read error may explain this. The chain combines TRBV29-1 with TRBJ2-7, with TRBD1 as a possible D gene (6 bases). This CDR3 spans 12 amino acids. Germline V CDR1 and CDR2: SQVTM, ANQGSEA. This CDR3 reads CRVVYRANEQYF. The CDR3 DNA sequence: TGCAGGGTTGTTTACAGGGCGAACGAGCAGTACTTC.

To note about this clonotype: Germline is not matched at one junction end, which may reflect a read error. The rearrangement uses TRBV12-3 or TRBV12-4 and TRBJ2-2; 11 bases map to TRBD2. This CDR3 spans 14 amino acids. CDR3 coding DNA: TGTGTCAGCAATTCGGGACTAGCGGTAGGGGAGCTGTTTTTT. It translates to CVSNSGLAVGELFF.

The V gene is TRBV20-1, the J gene TRBJ2-3, with 9 bases identical to TRBD2. The CDR3 sequence is 16 residues long. The J segment lost 11 bases and the V segment lost 2 bases, leaving 17 bases of the junction unmatched. Germline V CDR1 and CDR2: DFQATT, SNEGSKA (reference sequence). As DNA, the CDR3 is TGCAGTGCTAGAAAGGCGGGAGGGTCTATGACAGAAAGGCAGTATTTT. This codes for CSARKAGGSMTERQYF.

The V call is TRBV20-1, the J call TRBJ2-5; possibly TRBD2 for D (5 bases). The V end lost 8 bases, the J end lost 1 base, and 8 bases lay between the germline ends. CDR3 length: 11 amino acids. Germline CDR1 and CDR2: DFQATT and SNEGSKA (reference sequence). The CDR3 sequence: CSCRGQETQYF. The DNA for the CDR3 is TGCAGTTGCCGGGGCCAAGAGACCCAGTACTTC.

The gene calls are TRBV5-4 and TRBJ2-3, with 7 bases lining up with TRBD2. The germline V gene encodes CDR1 SGHNT and CDR2 YYREEE (reference sequence). J gave up 7 bases and V 7 bases, and 9 bases lay outside the gene matches. The CDR3 is 13 amino acids. This chain's CDR3 is CASVRLALNTQYF. The DNA of the CDR3 is TGTGCCAGCGTCAGACTAGCTTTAAATACGCAGTATTTT. Combining the CDR3 with reference TRBV5-4 and TRBJ2-3 gives the whole variable domain ETGVTQSPTHLIKTRGQQVTLRCSSQSGHNTVSWYQQALGQGPQFIFQYYREEENGRGNFPPRFSGLQFPNYSSELNVNALELDDSALYLCASVRLALNTQYFGPGTRLTVL.

There are many counts of this clonotype. The rearrangement uses TRBV6-5 and TRBJ1-1, with 7 bases fitting TRBD1. This CDR3 has 14 amino acids. Trimming cost V 2 bases and J 5 bases; bases outside gene matches: 5. Per germline, CDR1 MNHEY and CDR2 SVGAGI. Here the CDR3 reads CASSYDRVGTEAFF. The CDR3 nucleotides read TGTGCCAGCAGTTACGACAGGGTAGGGACTGAAGCTTTCTTT.

The V call is TRBV20-1, the J call TRBJ1-2; D remains ambiguous. The CDR3 consists of 16 residues. Deletions cut 2 bases from V and 4 bases from J, with 20 bases between. Germline V lookup: CDR1 DFQATT, CDR2 SNEGSKA (reference sequence). The CDR3 reads CSARPEAWNDPYGYTF. The CDR3 nucleotides are TGCAGTGCTAGACCTGAGGCATGGAATGACCCCTATGGCTACACCTTC.

Worth noting for this clonotype: The junction departs from the called germline gene at one end, perhaps through a read error. The chain has TRBV20-1 and TRBJ1-1, with a possible D match to TRBD1 (5 bases). This CDR3 has 15 residues. Looked up from germline, CDR1 is DFQATT and CDR2 is SNEGSKA (reference sequence). Here the CDR3 reads CSAINTAGVGTEALF. CDR3 nucleotides: TGCAGTGCTATAAATACAGCGGGGGTAGGAACTGAGGCTTTATTT.

As for this clonotype: The germline gene is not matched at one end of the junction; a read error may be the cause. This sequence joins TRBV29-1 and TRBJ2-2; maybe TRBD2 (6 bases). The V gene's germline CDR1 is SQVTM and CDR2 ANQGSEA. CDR3 length: 14 residues. The CDR3 DNA follows: TGCAGCGTTGCTGGAGGGGCGAACGCCGGGGAGCTGTTTTTT. This encodes CSVAGGANAGELFF.

This clonotype appeared once. One end of the junction fails to match germline, which may point to a read error. The chain joins TRBV20-1 to TRBJ2-3, with TRBD2 identical over 10 bases. CDR3 length: 15 amino acids. Germline CDR1 reads DFQATT; CDR2 reads SNEGSKA (reference sequence). The CDR3, as DNA: TGTAATGCTCACCACACTAGCGGGATCACAGATACGCAGTATTTT. Its translation: CNAHHTSGITDTQYF.

This chain joins TRBV11-1 and TRBJ2-1, with TRBD1 identical over 8 bases. This CDR3 comprises 12 residues. Germline loops: CDR1 SGHAT, CDR2 FQDESV (reference sequence). V gave up 5 bases and J gave up 9 bases; unmatched junction bases: 3. CDR3 amino acids: CASSLGQGEQFF. For the CDR3, the DNA is TGTGCCAGCAGCCTCGGACAGGGTGAGCAGTTCTTC.